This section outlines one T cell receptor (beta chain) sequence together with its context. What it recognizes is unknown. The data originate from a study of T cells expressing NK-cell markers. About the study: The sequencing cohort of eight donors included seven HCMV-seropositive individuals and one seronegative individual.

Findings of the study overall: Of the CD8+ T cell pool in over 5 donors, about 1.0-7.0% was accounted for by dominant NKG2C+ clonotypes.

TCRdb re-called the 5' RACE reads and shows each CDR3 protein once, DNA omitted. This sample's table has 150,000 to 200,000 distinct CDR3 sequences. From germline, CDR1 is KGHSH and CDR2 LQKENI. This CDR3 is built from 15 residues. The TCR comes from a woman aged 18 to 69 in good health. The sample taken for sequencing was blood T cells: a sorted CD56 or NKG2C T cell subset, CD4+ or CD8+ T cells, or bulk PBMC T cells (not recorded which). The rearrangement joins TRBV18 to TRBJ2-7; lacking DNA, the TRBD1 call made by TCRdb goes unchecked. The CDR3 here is CASSSDSSTPYEQYF.